The T cell receptor beta chain described here comes from a study of blood T cell repertoires in COVID-19. Produced via immunoSEQ multiplex PCR; TCRdb's table is partial and in-frame only. In the table there are under 450,000 clones, 87% of which are singletons. The length of the CDR3 is 17 residues. The V and J ends lost 2 bases and 2 bases, in that order; junction bases with no gene match: 6. Germline V gene sequence: CDR1 SGHDT, CDR2 YYEEEE. This TCR was recovered from a woman aged 25 to 39 who had recovered from COVID-19. The chain employs TRBV5-6 and TRBJ2-2, with 10 positions matching TRBD1. Sequencing was performed on PBMCs or T cells enriched from blood (not recorded which). The CDR3 region has the DNA TGTGCCAGCAGCTTAAAATTGACAGGGGGCAACACCGGGGAGCTGTTTTTT. Protein sequence: CASSLKLTGGNTGELFF.